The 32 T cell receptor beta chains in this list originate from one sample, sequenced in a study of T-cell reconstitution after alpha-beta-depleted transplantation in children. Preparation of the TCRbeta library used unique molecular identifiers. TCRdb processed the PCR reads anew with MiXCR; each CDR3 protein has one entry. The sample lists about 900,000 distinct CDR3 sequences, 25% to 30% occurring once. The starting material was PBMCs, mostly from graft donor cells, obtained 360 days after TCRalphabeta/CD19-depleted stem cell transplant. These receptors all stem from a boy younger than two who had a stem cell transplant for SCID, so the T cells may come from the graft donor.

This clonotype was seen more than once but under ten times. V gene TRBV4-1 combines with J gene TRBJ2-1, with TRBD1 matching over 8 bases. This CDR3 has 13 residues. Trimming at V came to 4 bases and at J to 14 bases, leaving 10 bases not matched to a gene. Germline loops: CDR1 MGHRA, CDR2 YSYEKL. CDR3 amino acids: CASSLEGRTGKFF. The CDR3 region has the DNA TGCGCCAGCAGCCTTGAAGGGAGGACAGGGAAGTTCTTC.

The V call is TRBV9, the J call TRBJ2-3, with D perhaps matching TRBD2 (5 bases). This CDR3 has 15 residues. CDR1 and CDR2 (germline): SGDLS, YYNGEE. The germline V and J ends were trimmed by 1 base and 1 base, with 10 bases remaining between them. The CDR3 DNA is TGTGCCAGCAGCGTAACGAGGGCCCGCACAGATACGCAGTATTTT. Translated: CASSVTRARTDTQYF.

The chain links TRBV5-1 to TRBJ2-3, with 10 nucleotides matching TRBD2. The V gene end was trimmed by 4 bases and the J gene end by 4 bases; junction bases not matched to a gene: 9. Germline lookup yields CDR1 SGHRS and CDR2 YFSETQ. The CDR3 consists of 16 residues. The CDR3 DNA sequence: TGCGCCAGCAGCCCTCGAGCGGGGGGGCTGGCAGATACGCAGTATTTT. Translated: CASSPRAGGLADTQYF.

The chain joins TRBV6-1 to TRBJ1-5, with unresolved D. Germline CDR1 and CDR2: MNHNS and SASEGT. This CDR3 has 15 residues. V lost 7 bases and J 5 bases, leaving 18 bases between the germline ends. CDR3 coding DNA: TGTGCCAGCACCGAAAACATGGCAGGTTATCAGCCCCAGCATTTT. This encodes CASTENMAGYQPQHF.

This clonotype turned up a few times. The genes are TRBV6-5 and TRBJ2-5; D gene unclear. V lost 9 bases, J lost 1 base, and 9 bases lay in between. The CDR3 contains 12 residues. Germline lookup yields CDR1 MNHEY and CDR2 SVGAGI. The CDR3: CASARSQETQYF. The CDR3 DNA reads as TGTGCCAGTGCCAGGTCCCAAGAGACCCAGTACTTC.

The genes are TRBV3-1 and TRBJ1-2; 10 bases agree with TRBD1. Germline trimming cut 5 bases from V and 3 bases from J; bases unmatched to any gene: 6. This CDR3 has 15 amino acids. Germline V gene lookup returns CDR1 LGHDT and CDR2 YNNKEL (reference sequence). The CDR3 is CASSSLTGGYYGYTF. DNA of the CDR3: TGTGCCAGCAGCTCTCTGACAGGGGGCTACTATGGCTACACCTTC.

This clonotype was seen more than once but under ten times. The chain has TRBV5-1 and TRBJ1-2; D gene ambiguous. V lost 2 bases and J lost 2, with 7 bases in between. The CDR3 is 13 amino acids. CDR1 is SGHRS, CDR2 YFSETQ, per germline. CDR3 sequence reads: CASSFESNYGYTF. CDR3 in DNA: TGCGCCAGCAGCTTCGAGAGCAACTATGGCTACACCTTC. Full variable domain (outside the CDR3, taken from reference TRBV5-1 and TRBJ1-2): KAGVTQTPRYLIKTRGQQVTLSCSPISGHRSVSWYQQTPGQGLQFLFEYFSETQRNKGNFPGRFSGRQFSNSRSEMNVSTLELGDSALYLCASSFESNYGYTFGSGTRLTVV.

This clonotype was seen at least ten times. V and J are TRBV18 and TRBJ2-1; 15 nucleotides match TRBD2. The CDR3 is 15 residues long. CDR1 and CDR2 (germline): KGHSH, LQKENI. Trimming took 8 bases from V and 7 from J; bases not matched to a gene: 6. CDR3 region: CASSPGLAGGNEQFF. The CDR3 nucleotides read TGTGCCAGCAGCCCAGGACTAGCGGGGGGGAATGAGCAGTTCTTC.

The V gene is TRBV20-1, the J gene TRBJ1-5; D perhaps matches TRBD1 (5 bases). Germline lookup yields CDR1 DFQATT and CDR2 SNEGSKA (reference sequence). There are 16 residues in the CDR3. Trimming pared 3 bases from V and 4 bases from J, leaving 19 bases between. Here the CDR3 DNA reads TGCAGTGCTAGTTTCTTTCGGCCTCGGGGGAATCAGCCCCAGCATTTT. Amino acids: CSASFFRPRGNQPQHF.

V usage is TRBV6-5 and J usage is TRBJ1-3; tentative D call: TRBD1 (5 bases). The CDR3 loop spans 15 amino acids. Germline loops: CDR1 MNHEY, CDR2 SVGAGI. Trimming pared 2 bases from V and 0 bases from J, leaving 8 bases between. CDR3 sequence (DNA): TGTGCCAGCAGTTACACAGGTCGCTCTGGAAACACCATATATTTT. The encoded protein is CASSYTGRSGNTIYF.

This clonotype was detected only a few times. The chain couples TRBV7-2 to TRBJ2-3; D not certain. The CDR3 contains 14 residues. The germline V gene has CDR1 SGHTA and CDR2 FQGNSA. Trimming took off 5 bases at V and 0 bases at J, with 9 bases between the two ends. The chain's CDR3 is CASSVPPSTDTQYF. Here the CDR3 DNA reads TGTGCCAGCAGCGTGCCCCCTAGCACAGATACGCAGTATTTT.

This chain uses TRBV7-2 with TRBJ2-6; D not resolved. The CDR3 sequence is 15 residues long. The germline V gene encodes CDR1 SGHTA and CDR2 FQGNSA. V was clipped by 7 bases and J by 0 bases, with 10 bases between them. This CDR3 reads CASTRRGSGANVLTF. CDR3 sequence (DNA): TGTGCCAGCACCCGTCGCGGCTCTGGGGCCAACGTCCTGACTTTC.

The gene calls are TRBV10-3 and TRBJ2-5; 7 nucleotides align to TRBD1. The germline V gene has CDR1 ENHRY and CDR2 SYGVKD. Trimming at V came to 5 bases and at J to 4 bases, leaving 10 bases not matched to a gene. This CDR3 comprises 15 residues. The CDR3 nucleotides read TGTGCCATCAGTAAAACAGGGGTCGCGGGAGAGACCCAGTACTTC. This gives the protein CAISKTGVAGETQYF.

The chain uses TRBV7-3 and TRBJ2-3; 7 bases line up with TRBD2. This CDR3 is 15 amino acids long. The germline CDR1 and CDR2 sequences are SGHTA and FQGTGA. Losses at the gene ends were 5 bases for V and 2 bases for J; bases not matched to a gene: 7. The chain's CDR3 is CASSPTSKHTDTQYF. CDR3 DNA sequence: TGTGCCAGCAGCCCGACTAGCAAGCACACAGATACGCAGTATTTT. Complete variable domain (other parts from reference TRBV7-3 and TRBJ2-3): GAGVSQTPSNKVTEKGKYVELRCDPISGHTALYWYRQSLGQGPEFLIYFQGTGAADDSGLPNDRFFAVRPEGSVSTLKIQRTERGDSAVYLCASSPTSKHTDTQYFGPGTRLTVL.

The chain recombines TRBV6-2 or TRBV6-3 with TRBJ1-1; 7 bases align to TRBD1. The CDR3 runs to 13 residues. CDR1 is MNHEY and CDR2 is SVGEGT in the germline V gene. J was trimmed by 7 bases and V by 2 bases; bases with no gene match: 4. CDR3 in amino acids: CASSYGDSYEAFF. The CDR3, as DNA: TGTGCCAGCAGTTACGGGGACAGCTATGAAGCTTTCTTT.

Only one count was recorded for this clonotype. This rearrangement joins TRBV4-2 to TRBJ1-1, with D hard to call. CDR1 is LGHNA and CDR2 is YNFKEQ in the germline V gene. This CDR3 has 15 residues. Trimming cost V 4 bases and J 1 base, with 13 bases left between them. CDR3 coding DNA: TGTGCCAGCAGCCTAAAGTTAAAAGGGAACACTGAAGCTTTCTTT. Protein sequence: CASSLKLKGNTEAFF.

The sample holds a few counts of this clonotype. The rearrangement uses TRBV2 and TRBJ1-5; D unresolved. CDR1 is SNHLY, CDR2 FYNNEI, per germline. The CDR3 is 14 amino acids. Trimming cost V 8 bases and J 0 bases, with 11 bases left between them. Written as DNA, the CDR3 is TGTGCCAGCTGGATCGGGATTAGCAATCAGCCCCAGCATTTT. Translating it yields CASWIGISNQPQHF.

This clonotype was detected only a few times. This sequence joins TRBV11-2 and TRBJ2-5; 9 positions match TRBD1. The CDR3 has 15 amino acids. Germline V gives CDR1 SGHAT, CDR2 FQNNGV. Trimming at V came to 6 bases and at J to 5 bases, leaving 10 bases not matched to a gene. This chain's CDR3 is CASRVWTGVLETQYF. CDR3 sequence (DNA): TGTGCCAGCAGGGTTTGGACAGGGGTGCTGGAGACCCAGTACTTC.

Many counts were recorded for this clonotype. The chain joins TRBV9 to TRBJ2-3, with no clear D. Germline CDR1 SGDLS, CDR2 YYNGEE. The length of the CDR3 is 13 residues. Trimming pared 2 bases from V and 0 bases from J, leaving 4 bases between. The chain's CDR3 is CASSVTSTDTQYF. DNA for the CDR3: TGTGCCAGCAGCGTCACTAGCACAGATACGCAGTATTTT.

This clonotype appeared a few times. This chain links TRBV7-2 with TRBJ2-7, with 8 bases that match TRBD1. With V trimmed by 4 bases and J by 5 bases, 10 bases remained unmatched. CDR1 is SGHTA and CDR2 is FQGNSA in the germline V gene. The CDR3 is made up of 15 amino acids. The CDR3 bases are TGTGCCAGCAGCTCAGGTGGACAGGGTATCCACGAGCAGTACTTC. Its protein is CASSSGGQGIHEQYF.

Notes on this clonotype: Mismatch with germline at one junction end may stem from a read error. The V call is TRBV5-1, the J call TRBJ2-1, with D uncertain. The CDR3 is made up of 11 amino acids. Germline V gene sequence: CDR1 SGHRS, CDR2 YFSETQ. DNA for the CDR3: TGCGCCAGCAGCTTGGCCAATGAGGAGTTCTTC. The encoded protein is CASSLANEEFF.

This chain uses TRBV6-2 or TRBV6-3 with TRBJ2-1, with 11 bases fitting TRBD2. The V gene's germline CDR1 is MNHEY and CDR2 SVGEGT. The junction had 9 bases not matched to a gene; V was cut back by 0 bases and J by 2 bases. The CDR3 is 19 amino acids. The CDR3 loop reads CASSYSRSSGGPPYNEQFF. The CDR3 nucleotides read TGTGCCAGCAGTTACTCCCGGTCTAGCGGGGGGCCACCCTACAATGAGCAGTTCTTC.

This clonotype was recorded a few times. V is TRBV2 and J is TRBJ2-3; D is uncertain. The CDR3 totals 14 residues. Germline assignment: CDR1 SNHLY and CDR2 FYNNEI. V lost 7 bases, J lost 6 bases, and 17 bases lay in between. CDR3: CASKVAHSLDTQYF. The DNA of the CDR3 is TGTGCCAGCAAGGTGGCTCACAGTTTGGATACGCAGTATTTT.

CDR3 region: CASTPSGSSYEQYF. CDR3 in DNA: TGTGCCAGCACCCCGAGCGGGAGCTCCTACGAGCAGTACTTC. The chain is built from TRBV12-3 or TRBV12-4 and TRBJ2-7; 8 bases fit TRBD2. The junction had 5 bases not matched to a gene; V was cut back by 7 bases and J by 0 bases. This CDR3 is 14 amino acids long.

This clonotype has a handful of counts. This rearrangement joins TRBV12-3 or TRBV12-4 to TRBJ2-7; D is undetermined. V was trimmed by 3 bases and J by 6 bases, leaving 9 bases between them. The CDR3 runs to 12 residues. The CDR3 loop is CASSLIIREQYF. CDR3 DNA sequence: TGTGCCAGCAGTTTGATTATCCGCGAGCAGTACTTC.

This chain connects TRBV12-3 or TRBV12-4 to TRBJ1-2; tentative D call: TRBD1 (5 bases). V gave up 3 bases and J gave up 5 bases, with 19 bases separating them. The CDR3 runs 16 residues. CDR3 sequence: CASSFIGGLGRYGYTF. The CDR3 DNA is TGTGCCAGCAGTTTCATTGGGGGACTGGGACGTTATGGCTACACCTTC.

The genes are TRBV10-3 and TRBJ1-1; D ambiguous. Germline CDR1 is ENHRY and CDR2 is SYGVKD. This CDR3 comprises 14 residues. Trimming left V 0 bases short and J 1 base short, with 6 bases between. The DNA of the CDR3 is TGTGCCATCAGTGAGTCGTGGCAGAACACTGAAGCTTTCTTT. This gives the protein CAISESWQNTEAFF.

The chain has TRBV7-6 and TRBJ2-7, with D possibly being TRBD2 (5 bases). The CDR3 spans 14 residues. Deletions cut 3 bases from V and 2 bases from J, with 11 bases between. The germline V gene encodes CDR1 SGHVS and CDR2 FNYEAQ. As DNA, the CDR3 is TGTGCCAGCAGCTTTGACGGGGATGCCTACGAGCAGTACTTC. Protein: CASSFDGDAYEQYF.

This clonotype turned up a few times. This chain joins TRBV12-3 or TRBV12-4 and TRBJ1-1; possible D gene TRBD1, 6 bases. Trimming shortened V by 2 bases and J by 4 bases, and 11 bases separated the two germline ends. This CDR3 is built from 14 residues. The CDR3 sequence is CASSLSGVVTEAFF. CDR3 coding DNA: TGTGCCAGCAGTTTATCAGGGGTGGTCACTGAAGCTTTCTTT.

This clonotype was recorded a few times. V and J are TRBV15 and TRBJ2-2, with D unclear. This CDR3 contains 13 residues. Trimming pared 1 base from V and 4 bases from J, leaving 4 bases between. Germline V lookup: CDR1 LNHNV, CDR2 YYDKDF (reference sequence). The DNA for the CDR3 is TGTGCCACCAGCAGAGGCTTCACCGGGGAGCTGTTTTTT. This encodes CATSRGFTGELFF.

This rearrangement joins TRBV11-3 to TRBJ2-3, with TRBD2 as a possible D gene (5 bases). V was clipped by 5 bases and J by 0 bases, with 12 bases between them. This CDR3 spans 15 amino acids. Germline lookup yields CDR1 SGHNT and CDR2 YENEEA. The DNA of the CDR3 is TGTGCCAGCAGCCAGAGAGGGCATAGCACAGATACGCAGTATTTT. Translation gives CASSQRGHSTDTQYF.

CDR3 DNA sequence: TGTGCCAGCAGCCAAGGTTTCGGGGAAGCGGACAATGAGCAGTTCTTC. As protein: CASSQGFGEADNEQFF. The rearrangement links TRBV3-1 to TRBJ2-1, with a possible D match to TRBD2 (5 bases). The CDR3 runs to 16 residues. Germline assignment: CDR1 LGHDT and CDR2 YNNKEL (reference sequence). Trimming cost V 1 base and J 5 bases, with 15 bases left between them.